Listed below are T cell receptor beta chains from one sample, sequenced in a study of T cells in Graves' hyperthyroidism and ophthalmopathy. TCRdb used MiXCR to reprocess the multiplex PCR reads, holding one entry per CDR3 protein. The sample consists of 550,000 to 850,000 distinct CDR3 sequences, 18% of them appearing once. Sequences were obtained from blood. Every receptor here comes from a woman between 45 and 65 years old with Graves' hyperthyroidism that later progressed to Graves' ophthalmopathy. The CDR3 runs from the conserved cysteine through the conserved F or W. D genes are given only for firm matches. For some rows the clone size is stated as once, few or many, or as a class when expanded; others skip it.

>TRBV30|NA|many|TRBJ1-1
TGTGCCGAGGCAGGCCGAAACACTGAAGCTTTCTTT
CAEAGRNTEAFF
>TRBV7-2|TRBD1|many|TRBJ1-1
TGTGCCAGCAGCTACCGGGACAGGGGGCCGAGTGAAGCTTTCTTT
CASSYRDRGPSEAFF
>TRBV12-5|NA|few|TRBJ2-1
TGTGCTAGTGGCAGAGGGGGGTTCAATGAGCAGTTCTTC
CASGRGGFNEQFF
>TRBV9|NA|few|TRBJ1-3
TGTGCCAGCAGCAGGTCTGGGGGAAACACCATATATTTT
CASSRSGGNTIYF
>TRBV3-1|TRBD1|NA|TRBJ1-6
TGTGCCAGCAGCCAAGAAGTATCGGACAGGGGTGATTCACCCCTCCACTTT
CASSQEVSDRGDSPLHF
>TRBV7-9|NA|many|TRBJ1-1
TGTGCCAGCCAGGCACAAACAATGAACACTGAAGCTTTCTTT
CASQAQTMNTEAFF
>TRBV6-1|NA|NA|TRBJ2-2
TGTGCCAGCAGCTCGTATGCGGGCGGGGAGCTGTTTTTT
CASSSYAGGELFF
>TRBV13|TRBD2|many|TRBJ2-3
TGTGCCAGCAGCACCGTGACGGGGGGAACAGATACGCAGTATTTT
CASSTVTGGTDTQYF
>TRBV5-1|NA|NA|TRBJ1-3
TGCGCCAGCACGGGGCTCTCTGGAAACACCATATATTTT
CASTGLSGNTIYF
>TRBV3-1|NA|NA|TRBJ1-2
TGTGCCAGCAGCCCAAGACCGGTCCCGGCCTATGGCTACACCTTC
CASSPRPVPAYGYTF
>TRBV7-9|TRBD1|many|TRBJ2-7
TGTGCCAGCACCCCGTCAGGGGGCTCCTACGAGCAGTACTTC
CASTPSGGSYEQYF
>TRBV14|NA|few|TRBJ1-1
TGTGCCAGCAGCCTGGGGGATCGGATCACTGAAGCTTTCTTT
CASSLGDRITEAFF
>TRBV7-2|TRBD2|few|TRBJ2-3
TGTGCCAGCAGCGGCAATCGGGCTAGCGGGGGGGCGAGCACAGATACGCAGTATTTT
CASSGNRASGGASTDTQYF
>TRBV15|NA|few|TRBJ1-5
TGTGCCACCAGCAGAGGAAGGGAGGGACGAAGCCAGCCCCAGCATTTT
CATSRGREGRSQPQHF
>TRBV5-1|TRBD1|many|TRBJ1-1
TGCGCCAGCAGACCCAGGACAGGTTTGAACACTGAAGCTTTCTTT
CASRPRTGLNTEAFF
>TRBV11-2|NA|many|TRBJ2-7
TGTGCCAGCAGCTTAGTGCCCGAGCAGTACTTC
CASSLVPEQYF
>TRBV10-2|TRBD1|NA|TRBJ1-6
TGCGCCAGCAGGGGACAGGGATATAATTCACCCCTCCACTTT
CASRGQGYNSPLHF
>TRBV7-2|NA|NA|TRBJ1-6
TGTGCCAGCAGCTTTGGGCAAAGGGTAATTTCACCCCTCCACTTT
CASSFGQRVISPLHF
>TRBV7-3|NA|many|TRBJ2-6
TGTGCCAGCAGCCTACAAGTCTCTGGGGCCAACGTCCTGACTTTC
CASSLQVSGANVLTF
>TRBV20-1|TRBD2|NA|TRBJ2-1
TGCAGTGCTAGAACCGCGGGGGGCCCCTACAATGAGCAGTTCTTC
CSARTAGGPYNEQFF
>TRBV12-3/TRBV12-4|NA|many|TRBJ1-5
TGTGCCAGCAGTTTAGCGAGGGTTGGGAATCAGCCCCAGCATTTT
CASSLARVGNQPQHF
>TRBV6-4|NA|NA|TRBJ2-7
TGTGCCAGCAGTTACCAGGTTTCCTACGAGCAGTACTTC
CASSYQVSYEQYF
>TRBV30|NA|many|TRBJ1-1
TGTGCCTGGATAAGAGGGATGAACACTGAAGCTTTCTTT
CAWIRGMNTEAFF
>TRBV20-1|NA|NA|TRBJ2-7
TGCAGTGCTAGAGATTCTGGGCAGCTCTCCTACGAGCAGTACTTC
CSARDSGQLSYEQYF
>TRBV12-3/TRBV12-4|NA|NA|TRBJ2-1
TGTGCCAGCAAACCCTTCTCAGGGTCTTTGTATGAGCAGTTCTTC
CASKPFSGSLYEQFF
>TRBV11-1|TRBD1|NA|TRBJ1-2
TGTGCCAGCAGCACTGACAGGGAATCCCTCTACTATGGCTACACCTTC
CASSTDRESLYYGYTF